What follows are 26 T cell receptor beta chains derived from one specimen sequenced in a study of blood T cells in healthy people across ages. A second PCR of roughly 6 to 12 cycles used a sample-barcoded 5' primer and a J-beta primer mix. From the 5' RACE reads, TCRdb called clonotypes with MiXCR, one entry per CDR3 protein. The sample yields roughly 1,000,000 distinct CDR3 sequences, less than 25% seen once. These data were also filed under a second study, of T cells of mothers and their children.

What was sequenced was blood. These receptors were obtained from a girl aged 2-10 years in good health.

In this sample, this clonotype turned up a few times. The CDR3 DNA reads as TGTGCCACCAGCGCGGGACAGGTTTCAGATACGCAGTATTTT. Residues: CATSAGQVSDTQYF. This chain links TRBV24-1 with TRBJ2-3; 8 bases line up with TRBD1. CDR1 is KGHDR, CDR2 SFDVKD, per germline. CDR3 size: 14 residues. The J segment lost 4 bases and the V segment lost 7 bases, leaving 6 bases of the junction unmatched.

This clonotype was observed a handful of times. The chain has TRBV29-1 and TRBJ1-2; D is undetermined. V was clipped by 0 bases and J by 8 bases, with 10 bases between them. Germline-derived CDR1 and CDR2 are SQVTM and ANQGSEA. The CDR3 covers 12 residues. The CDR3 DNA sequence: TGCAGCGTTGAAGATCTCTTTTACGGCTACACCTTC. Amino acid sequence: CSVEDLFYGYTF.

The chain recombines TRBV29-1 with TRBJ2-6, with 8 bases aligning to TRBD1. Germline-derived CDR1 and CDR2 are SQVTM and ANQGSEA. Trimming cost V 5 bases and J 4 bases; bases outside gene matches: 13. The CDR3 runs 17 residues. DNA of the CDR3: TGCAGCGTTCTTTCGACAGGGGCCCTCTCCGGGGCCAACGTCCTGACTTTC. Translation: CSVLSTGALSGANVLTF.

The chain links TRBV7-8 to TRBJ2-2, with 12 positions matching TRBD2. Losses at the gene ends were 5 bases for V and 4 bases for J; bases not matched to a gene: 5. The CDR3 totals 16 residues. Germline V gives CDR1 SGHVS, CDR2 FQNEAQ. The DNA for the CDR3 is TGTGCCAGCAGCCCCCCTAGCGGGGGGGCCACCGGGGAGCTGTTTTTT. Amino acid sequence: CASSPPSGGATGELFF. Supplemented by reference TRBV7-8 and TRBJ2-2, the full variable domain reads GAGVSQSPRYKVAKRGQDVALRCDPISGHVSLFWYQQALGQGPEFLTYFQNEAQLDKSGLPSDRFFAERPEGSVSTLKIQRTQQEDSAVYLCASSPPSGGATGELFFGEGSRLTVL.

The genes are TRBV9 and TRBJ1-4; weak D call: TRBD1 (6 bases). V was pared by 0 bases and J by 5 bases, with 11 bases between. The CDR3 length is 15 residues. The germline gives CDR1 SGDLS, CDR2 YYNGEE. The CDR3 is CASSVDNRANEKLFF. DNA for the CDR3: TGTGCCAGCAGCGTAGACAACAGGGCGAATGAAAAACTGTTTTTT. Together with reference TRBV9 and TRBJ1-4, the CDR3 gives the full variable domain: DSGVTQTPKHLITATGQRVTLRCSPRSGDLSVYWYQQSLDQGLQFLIQYYNGEERAKGNILERFSAQQFPDLHSELNLSSLELGDSALYFCASSVDNRANEKLFFGSGTQLSVL.

At least ten counts were recorded for this clonotype. The rearrangement uses TRBV7-2 and TRBJ2-3; D might be TRBD1 (5 bases). The CDR3 runs to 13 residues. From germline, CDR1 is SGHTA and CDR2 FQGNSA. Trimming removed 6 bases from V and 4 bases from J, with 11 bases in between. In nucleotides, the CDR3 is TGTGCCAGCAGTTTAAGGGGTCCAGATACGCAGTATTTT. Translated, it gives CASSLRGPDTQYF.

J is TRBJ2-5 and V is TRBV14, with D possibly called TRBD1 or TRBD2 (5 bases each). The CDR3 is 16 amino acids. V gave up 3 bases and J gave up 1 base, with 15 bases separating them. Germline V gives CDR1 SGHDN, CDR2 FVKESK. This chain's CDR3 is CASSHSRSGPQETQYF. The CDR3 coding sequence is TGTGCCAGCAGCCACTCCCGATCGGGACCCCAAGAGACCCAGTACTTC.

The chain is built from TRBV7-2 and TRBJ1-3; no reliable D call. CDR1 and CDR2 from the germline V gene are SGHTA and FQGNSA. V was cut by 2 bases and J by 6 bases, with 8 bases left in between. CDR3 length equals 13 residues. As DNA, the CDR3 is TGTGCCAGCAGCTTATCGAATCCAAACACCATATATTTT. Protein sequence: CASSLSNPNTIYF. The full variable domain, with the rest looked up from reference TRBV7-2 and TRBJ1-3, is GAGVSQSPSNKVTEKGKDVELRCDPISGHTALYWYRQSLGQGLEFLIYFQGNSAPDKSGLPSDRFSAERTGGSVSTLTIQRTQQEDSAVYLCASSLSNPNTIYFGEGSWLTVV.

This clonotype was counted between two and nine times. The J gene is TRBJ2-1, the V gene TRBV29-1; 10 bases agree with TRBD2. Germline values: CDR1 SQVTM, CDR2 ANQGSEA. Unmatched junction bases numbered 8, after V lost 6 bases and J lost 3 bases. This CDR3 is built from 15 residues. CDR3 protein: CSVFNLAGGYNEQFF. The CDR3 DNA follows: TGCAGCGTCTTCAACTTAGCGGGAGGCTACAATGAGCAGTTCTTC.

The chain has TRBV29-1 and TRBJ1-1; D call uncertain. V was clipped by 4 bases and J by 0 bases, with 9 bases between them. This CDR3 has 13 residues. Germline lookup yields CDR1 SQVTM and CDR2 ANQGSEA. This chain's CDR3 is CSVVRVMNTEAFF. The CDR3 DNA follows: TGCAGCGTTGTGCGTGTCATGAACACTGAAGCTTTCTTT.

This clonotype was counted between two and nine times. The V and J genes are TRBV2 and TRBJ1-2; D is uncertain. Germline-derived CDR1 and CDR2 are SNHLY and FYNNEI. Trimming stripped 8 bases from V and 4 bases from J, with 11 bases between. CDR3 length: 12 amino acids. The chain's CDR3 is CASAEVLYGYTF. CDR3 sequence (DNA): TGTGCCAGCGCTGAAGTCCTCTATGGCTACACCTTC.

CDR3 nucleotides: TGTGCCAGCAGTCCTCTGACAGGGTACAATGAGCAGTTCTTC. This sequence encodes CASSPLTGYNEQFF. This sequence joins TRBV3-1 and TRBJ2-1, with 7 bases aligning to TRBD1. This CDR3 is built from 14 residues. Unmatched junction bases numbered 6, after V lost 6 bases and J lost 4 bases. The germline gives CDR1 LGHDT, CDR2 YNNKEL (reference sequence).

This clonotype appeared a few times. Its ends do not fully match the called genes, so a read error is possible. This chain's CDR3 is CASSYGGGTPLLGYEQHF. The CDR3, as DNA: TGTGCCAGCAGCTACGGTGGAGGAACCCCCCTCCTTGGGTACGAGCAGCACTTC. The chain employs TRBV7-4 and TRBJ2-7; the D gene is possibly TRBD2 (5 bases). This CDR3 is 18 amino acids long. CDR1 is SGHVT and CDR2 is SQSDAQ in the germline V gene.

This clonotype was counted only a few times. The rearrangement joins TRBV5-6 to TRBJ2-5, with 12 positions matching TRBD1. The DNA end lines up better with TRBJ2-7; the J call may be wrong. CDR3 length: 15 residues. CDR1 SGHDT and CDR2 YYEEEE come from the germline V gene. CDR3 nucleotides: TGTGCCAGCACCTTCGGGACAGGGGGCATAGCCGAGCAGTACTTC. This gives the protein CASTFGTGGIAEQYF.

This clonotype was seen more than once but under ten times. J is TRBJ1-4 and V is TRBV25-1; TRBD1 is a possible D gene (5 bases). The CDR3 runs to 13 residues. Trimming shortened V by 3 bases and J by 11 bases, and 13 bases separated the two germline ends. The germline V gene has CDR1 MGHDK and CDR2 SYGVNS. Here the CDR3 DNA reads TGTGCCAGCAGTGATGGGGCCGGCCGGAAACTGTTTTTT. Residues: CASSDGAGRKLFF.

The chain uses TRBV7-3 and TRBJ1-1, with D perhaps TRBD1 (6 bases). This CDR3 contains 13 residues. V was cut by 5 bases and J by 6 bases, with 13 bases left in between. Germline CDR1 SGHTA, CDR2 FQGTGA. The CDR3 is CASSQEGGAEAFF. Here the CDR3 DNA reads TGTGCCAGCAGCCAGGAGGGGGGGGCTGAAGCTTTCTTT.

This clonotype was observed a few times. The V and J genes are TRBV5-1 and TRBJ1-1; 8 nucleotides match TRBD1. The germline gives CDR1 SGHRS, CDR2 YFSETQ. The junction had 4 bases not matched to a gene; V was cut back by 2 bases and J by 1 base. There are 15 residues in the CDR3. CDR3 in amino acids: CASSFRQGTNTEAFF. The DNA of the CDR3 is TGCGCCAGCAGCTTTCGACAGGGGACGAACACTGAAGCTTTCTTT. The variable domain in full, completed from reference TRBV5-1 and TRBJ1-1, reads KAGVTQTPRYLIKTRGQQVTLSCSPISGHRSVSWYQQTPGQGLQFLFEYFSETQRNKGNFPGRFSGRQFSNSRSEMNVSTLELGDSALYLCASSFRQGTNTEAFFGQGTRLTVV.

The chain uses TRBV12-3 or TRBV12-4 and TRBJ2-5; D perhaps matches TRBD1 (5 bases). The length of the CDR3 is 15 residues. The germline V and J ends were trimmed by 2 bases and 5 bases, with 15 bases remaining between them. The chain's CDR3 is CASSLSRQQQETQYF. The CDR3 DNA reads as TGTGCCAGCAGTTTATCGAGACAGCAGCAGGAGACCCAGTACTTC.

A few counts support this clonotype. The chain combines TRBV12-5 with TRBJ1-1; no reliable D call. This CDR3 region has 13 residues. The germline V gene has CDR1 LGHNT and CDR2 FRNRAP. V was shortened by 7 bases and J by 4 bases, with 13 bases between the two germline ends. The CDR3 bases are TGTGCTAGTGCCAGACCTGGCCCCACTGAAGCTTTCTTT. Translating gives CASARPGPTEAFF.

Remarks on this clonotype: Germline and junction disagree at one end, which may indicate a read error. The chain combines TRBV4-3 with TRBJ1-2; possible D gene TRBD1, 5 bases. Germline CDR1 is LGHNA and CDR2 is YSLEER. This CDR3 comprises 14 residues. The CDR3 sequence: CASGQDRGDYGYTF. CDR3 sequence (DNA): TGCGCCAGCGGCCAAGATCGAGGGGACTATGGCTACACCTTC.

The genes are TRBV7-2 and TRBJ2-3, with 8 bases lining up with TRBD2. The length of the CDR3 is 15 residues. CDR1 SGHTA and CDR2 FQGNSA come from the germline V gene. The V gene end was trimmed by 2 bases and the J gene end by 2 bases; junction bases not matched to a gene: 3. CDR3 protein: CASSLRRGDTDTQYF. The CDR3, as DNA: TGTGCCAGCAGCTTACGGCGGGGGGACACAGATACGCAGTATTTT. The full variable domain, completed using reference TRBV7-2 and TRBJ2-3, is GAGVSQSPSNKVTEKGKDVELRCDPISGHTALYWYRQSLGQGLEFLIYFQGNSAPDKSGLPSDRFSAERTGGSVSTLTIQRTQQEDSAVYLCASSLRRGDTDTQYFGPGTRLTVL.

The chain joins TRBV4-1 to TRBJ2-1; possibly TRBD1 or TRBD2 for D (5 bases each). V was trimmed by 0 bases and J by 0 bases, leaving 18 bases between them. CDR3 size: 19 residues. CDR1 MGHRA and CDR2 YSYEKL come from the germline V gene. CDR3 in amino acids: CASSQDPGTLQSSYNEQFF. For the CDR3, the DNA is TGCGCCAGCAGCCAAGATCCCGGGACGCTGCAGAGCTCCTACAATGAGCAGTTCTTC.

This clonotype was found a few times. The V call is TRBV13, the J call TRBJ2-4, with D possibly being TRBD2 (5 bases). The CDR3 runs 13 residues. V was cut by 3 bases and J by 5 bases, with 8 bases left in between. The germline gives CDR1 PRHDT, CDR2 FYEKMQ (reference sequence). CDR3: CASSFPLENIQYF. CDR3 bases: TGTGCCAGCAGCTTCCCACTAGAAAACATTCAGTACTTC.

This chain uses TRBV20-1 with TRBJ2-3, with D perhaps TRBD2 (7 bases). V lost 3 bases to trimming and J lost 0 bases, with 16 bases between them. Germline loops: CDR1 DFQATT, CDR2 SNEGSKA (reference sequence). This CDR3 has 16 amino acids. The CDR3 here is CSASPGGGYSTDTQYF. Here the CDR3 DNA reads TGCAGTGCTAGTCCGGGGGGCGGTTATAGCACAGATACGCAGTATTTT.

The CDR3 DNA is TGCGCCAGCAGCCGCACATCGACTAGCGGAGGTTACGAGCAGTACTTC. It yields the protein CASSRTSTSGGYEQYF. The J gene is TRBJ2-5, the V gene TRBV4-1, with 9 bases that match TRBD2. The DNA end lines up better with TRBJ2-7; the J call may be wrong. Germline values: CDR1 MGHRA, CDR2 YSYEKL. The CDR3 runs to 16 residues.

As for this clonotype: A read error may produce the germline difference seen at one junction end. V usage is TRBV27 and J usage is TRBJ2-5, with D perhaps matching TRBD1 or TRBD2 (6 bases each). Germline V CDR1 and CDR2: MNHEY, SMNVEV (reference sequence). The CDR3 runs to 15 residues. The CDR3 reads CASSLGTGAQETLYF. For the CDR3, the DNA is TGTGCCAGCAGTTTAGGGACGGGGGCGCAAGAGACCCTGTACTTC.